The entry that follows covers one TCR beta chain sequence. Its antigen remains unidentified. The CDR3 has 13 residues. The V gene's germline CDR1 is SGHRS and CDR2 YFSETQ. Trimming removed 4 bases from V and 3 bases from J, with 11 bases in between. After constant-region reverse-primer amplification, full-length variable regions underwent semi-nested PCR with Nested Universal Primer A. MiXCR, applied by TCRdb to the 5' RACE reads, yields one record per CDR3 protein. The sample comprises over 40,000 distinct CDR3 sequences, approximately 28% of which are singletons, and approximately 4.1% rests with the top ten. The memory fraction was CD4+CD45RO+CD25- cells. Points from the study as a whole: The larger cohort examined one V-J beta rearrangement, not whole repertoires.

The sequence came from a female donor with breast cancer. Sequencing was done on a sample of tumor-infiltrating memory CD4+ T cells sorted from the breast tumor. Subset meaning: memory CD4+ T cells, CD4+CD45RO+CD25-. V gene TRBV5-1 combines with J gene TRBJ2-7, with D perhaps matching TRBD2 (6 bases). CDR3 region: CASSVLGGYEQYF. The DNA of the CDR3 is TGCGCCAGCAGCGTGCTGGGGGGCTACGAGCAGTACTTC.